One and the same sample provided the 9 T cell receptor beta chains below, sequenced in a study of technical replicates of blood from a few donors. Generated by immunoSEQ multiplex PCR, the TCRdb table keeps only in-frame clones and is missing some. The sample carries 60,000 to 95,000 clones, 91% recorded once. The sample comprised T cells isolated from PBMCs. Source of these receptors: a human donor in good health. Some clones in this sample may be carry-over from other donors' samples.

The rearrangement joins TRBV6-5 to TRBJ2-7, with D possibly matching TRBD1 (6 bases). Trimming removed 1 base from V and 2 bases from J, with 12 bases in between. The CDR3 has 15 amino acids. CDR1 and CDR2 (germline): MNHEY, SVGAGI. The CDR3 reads CASSYFGQRPYEQYF. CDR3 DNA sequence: TGTGCCAGCAGTTACTTCGGACAGAGACCCTACGAGCAGTACTTC.

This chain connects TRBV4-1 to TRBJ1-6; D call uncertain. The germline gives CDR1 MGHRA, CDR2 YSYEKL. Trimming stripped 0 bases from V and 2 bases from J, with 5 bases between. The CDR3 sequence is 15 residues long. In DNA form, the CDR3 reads TGCGCCAGCAGCCAAGACGGTCCCTATAATTCACCCCTCCACTTT. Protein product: CASSQDGPYNSPLHF.

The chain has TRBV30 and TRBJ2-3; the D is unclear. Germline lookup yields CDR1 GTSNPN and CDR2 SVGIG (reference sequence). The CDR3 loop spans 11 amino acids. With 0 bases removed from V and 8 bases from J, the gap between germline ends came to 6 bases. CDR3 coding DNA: TGTGCCTGGAGTGTACCCGGTACGCAGTATTTT. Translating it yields CAWSVPGTQYF.

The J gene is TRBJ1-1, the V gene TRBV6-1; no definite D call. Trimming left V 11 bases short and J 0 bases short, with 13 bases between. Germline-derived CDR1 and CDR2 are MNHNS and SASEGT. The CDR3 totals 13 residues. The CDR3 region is CASGLPMNTEAFF. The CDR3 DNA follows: TGTGCCTCGGGATTACCGATGAACACTGAAGCTTTCTTT.

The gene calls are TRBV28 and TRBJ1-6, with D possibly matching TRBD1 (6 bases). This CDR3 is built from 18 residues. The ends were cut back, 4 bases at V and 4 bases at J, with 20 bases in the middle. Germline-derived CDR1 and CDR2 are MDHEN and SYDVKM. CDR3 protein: CASSSSYRAGPYNSPLHF. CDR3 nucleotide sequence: TGTGCCAGCAGTTCCTCCTACAGGGCTGGACCTTATAATTCACCCCTCCACTTT.

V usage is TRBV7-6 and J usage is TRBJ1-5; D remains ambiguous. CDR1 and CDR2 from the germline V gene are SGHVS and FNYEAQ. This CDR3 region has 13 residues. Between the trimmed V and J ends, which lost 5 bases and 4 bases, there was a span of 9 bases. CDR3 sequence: CASSPGWNQPQHF. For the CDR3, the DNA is TGTGCCAGCAGCCCGGGGTGGAATCAGCCCCAGCATTTT. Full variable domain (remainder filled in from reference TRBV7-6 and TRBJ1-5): GAGVSQSPRYKVTKRGQDVALRCDPISGHVSLYWYRQALGQGPEFLTYFNYEAQQDKSGLPNDRFSAERPEGSISTLTIQRTEQRDSAMYRCASSPGWNQPQHFGDGTRLSIL.

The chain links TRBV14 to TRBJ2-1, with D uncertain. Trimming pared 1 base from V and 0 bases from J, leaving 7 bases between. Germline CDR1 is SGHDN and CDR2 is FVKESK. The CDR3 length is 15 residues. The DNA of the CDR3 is TGTGCCAGCAGCCAAGTATTTATCTCCTACAATGAGCAGTTCTTC. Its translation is CASSQVFISYNEQFF.

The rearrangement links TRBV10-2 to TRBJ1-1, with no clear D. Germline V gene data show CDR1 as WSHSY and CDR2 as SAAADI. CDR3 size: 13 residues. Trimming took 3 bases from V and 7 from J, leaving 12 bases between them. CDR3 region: CASSEVRSGEAFF. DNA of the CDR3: TGCGCCAGCAGTGAAGTCCGTTCCGGTGAAGCTTTCTTT.

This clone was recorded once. The CDR3 protein is CASSVPSGELFF. As DNA, the CDR3 is TGTGCCAGCAGCGTACCCTCCGGGGAGCTGTTTTTT. This chain links TRBV9 with TRBJ2-2, with no clear D. The CDR3 sequence is 12 residues long. Per the germline V gene, CDR1 is SGDLS and CDR2 is YYNGEE. V was pared by 1 base and J by 6 bases, with 4 bases between. The full variable domain, in which reference TRBV9 and TRBJ2-2 provide the parts outside the CDR3, is DSGVTQTPKHLITATGQRVTLRCSPRSGDLSVYWYQQSLDQGLQFLIQYYNGEERAKGNILERFSAQQFPDLHSELNLSSLELGDSALYFCASSVPSGELFFGEGSRLTVL.